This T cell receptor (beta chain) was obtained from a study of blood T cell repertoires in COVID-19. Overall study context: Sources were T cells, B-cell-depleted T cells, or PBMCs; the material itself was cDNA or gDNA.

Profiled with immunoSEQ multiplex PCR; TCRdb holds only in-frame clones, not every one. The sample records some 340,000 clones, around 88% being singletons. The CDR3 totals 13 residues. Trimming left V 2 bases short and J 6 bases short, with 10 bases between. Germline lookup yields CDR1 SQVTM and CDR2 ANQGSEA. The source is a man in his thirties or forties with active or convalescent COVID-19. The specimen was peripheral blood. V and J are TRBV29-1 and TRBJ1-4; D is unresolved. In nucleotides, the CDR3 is TGCAGCGTTGAAACCGGGTCCCATGAAAAACTGTTTTTT. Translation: CSVETGSHEKLFF. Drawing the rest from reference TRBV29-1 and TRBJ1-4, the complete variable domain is SAVISQKPSRDICQRGTSLTIQCQVDSQVTMMFWYRQQPGQSLTLIATANQGSEATYESGFVIDKFPISRPNLTFSTLTVSNMSPEDSSIYLCSVETGSHEKLFFGSGTQLSVL.